Listed below are T cell receptor beta chains from one sample, sequenced in a study of T-cell reconstitution after alpha-beta-depleted transplantation in children. TCRdb processed the PCR reads anew with MiXCR; each CDR3 protein has one entry. The data hold about 900,000 distinct CDR3 sequences, with about 31% observed a single time. The sequenced sample was PBMCs, mostly from graft donor cells, obtained 360 days after TCRalphabeta/CD19-depleted stem cell transplant. These receptor sequences come from a boy under two years old who had a stem cell transplant for SCID, so the T cells may come from the graft donor. CDR3s include the opening cysteine and the closing phenylalanine or tryptophan. The order of the fields is J gene, D gene, V gene, clone size, CDR3 protein, CDR3 DNA. D genes are given only for firm matches. Expanded clones get a size class; other rows say once, few or many, or leave the size out.

>TRBJ2-3|.|TRBV6-1|.
CASRIGGSTDTQYF
TGTGCCAGCAGAATAGGGGGAAGCACAGATACGCAGTATTTT
>TRBJ2-5|.|TRBV20-1|few
CSARDEGGYQETQYF
TGCAGTGCTAGGGATGAGGGGGGATACCAAGAGACCCAGTACTTC
>TRBJ2-6|.|TRBV15|.
CASPAEGDSGANVLTF
TGTGCCTCCCCAGCAGAGGGGGACTCTGGGGCCAACGTCCTGACTTTC
>TRBJ1-5|TRBD1|TRBV5-1|many
CASSLGQGAQPQHF
TGCGCCAGCAGCTTGGGGCAGGGGGCTCAGCCCCAGCATTTT
>TRBJ1-1|TRBD1|TRBV5-1|.
CASSLGTGRITEAFF
TGCGCCAGCAGCTTAGGGACAGGGAGGATCACTGAAGCTTTCTTT
>TRBJ2-5|TRBD1|TRBV3-1|.
CASSQGSRTGAGETQYF
TGTGCCAGCAGCCAAGGGTCCAGGACAGGGGCCGGAGAGACCCAGTACTTC
>TRBJ1-5|.|TRBV12-3/TRBV12-4|few
CASSLRASNQPQHF
TGTGCCAGCAGCCTTAGGGCTAGCAATCAGCCCCAGCATTTT
>TRBJ2-3|.|TRBV7-3|few
CASSLQGGRGTDTQYF
TGTGCCAGCAGCTTACAGGGGGGGCGTGGCACAGATACGCAGTATTTT
>TRBJ2-1|.|TRBV2|many
CASSDHRELPYNEQFF
TGTGCCAGCAGTGACCACAGGGAACTTCCCTACAATGAGCAGTTCTTC
>TRBJ1-2|TRBD1|TRBV2|.
CASSAPGTGRWIGGYTF
TGTGCCAGCAGTGCTCCCGGGACAGGAAGATGGATTGGTGGCTACACCTTC
>TRBJ2-7|.|TRBV28|.
CASREKSLGGPDEQYF
TGTGCCAGCAGAGAGAAATCGCTTGGGGGGCCGGACGAGCAGTACTTC
>TRBJ2-5|.|TRBV12-3/TRBV12-4|once
CASSFFSGSETQYF
TGTGCCAGCAGTTTCTTTTCAGGGTCGGAGACCCAGTACTTC
>TRBJ2-3|TRBD2|TRBV20-1|many
CSASLAGGPTDTQYF
TGCAGTGCTAGTCTAGCGGGGGGCCCCACAGATACGCAGTATTTT
>TRBJ1-1|.|TRBV15|.
CATSRDINTEAFF
TGTGCCACCAGCAGAGATATCAACACTGAAGCTTTCTTT
>TRBJ1-6|.|TRBV6-5|few
CASSYSWQGDSPLHF
TGTGCCAGCAGTTACTCGTGGCAGGGAGATTCACCCCTCCACTTT
>TRBJ2-5|.|TRBV24-1|.
CATSDLDRGETQYF
TGTGCCACCAGTGATCTCGACCGCGGGGAGACCCAGTACTTC
>TRBJ2-6|.|TRBV11-1|.
CASTLGRGSQGGANVLTF
TGTGCCAGCACCCTCGGCCGGGGTAGCCAGGGGGGGGCCAACGTCCTGACTTTC